The 32 T cell receptor beta chains reported below all come from one sample, sequenced in a study of OX40 agonist ivuxolimab in advanced cancers. Produced via immunoSEQ multiplex PCR; TCRdb's table is partial and in-frame only. This sample has about 26,000 clones, with about 90% found just once. This specimen consisted of CD4+ or CD8+ T cells sorted from blood, obtained in a trial of the OX40 agonist ivuxolimab. The receptors originated from an adult with an advanced solid tumor such as melanoma, head and neck, liver or kidney cancer.

This chain joins TRBV6-5 and TRBJ2-7; 11 nucleotides align to TRBD2. Germline CDR1 reads MNHEY; CDR2 reads SVGAGI. Trimming took 8 bases from V and 6 from J; bases not matched to a gene: 9. The CDR3 is 14 amino acids. The CDR3 region is CASGPSGGSSEQYF. Here the CDR3 DNA reads TGTGCCAGCGGACCTAGCGGGGGGAGCTCCGAGCAGTACTTC.

On this clone itself: Sequence at one end of the junction differs from germline and may be a read error. The chain recombines TRBV4-3 with TRBJ1-4; D might be TRBD1 (6 bases). CDR1 and CDR2 from the germline V gene are LGHNA and YSLEER. The CDR3 is 13 amino acids. The CDR3 sequence: CASSQSGGAYKVF. DNA of the CDR3: TGCGCCAGCAGCCAGTCCGGGGGGGCCTACAAGGTTTTT.

The CDR3 spells CASSPDRVGEKLFF. Written as DNA, the CDR3 is TGTGCCAGCAGCCCAGACAGGGTGGGAGAAAAACTGTTTTTT. The rearrangement joins TRBV9 to TRBJ1-4, with 7 positions matching TRBD1. The V segment lost 4 bases and the J segment 8 bases; nucleotides outside the gene matches: 8. There are 14 residues in the CDR3. Germline V gene data show CDR1 as SGDLS and CDR2 as YYNGEE.

The rearrangement uses TRBV7-2 and TRBJ2-2; no reliable D call. The CDR3 runs 12 residues. V dropped 0 bases and J dropped 7 bases, with 3 bases sitting between them. The germline V gene encodes CDR1 SGHTA and CDR2 FQGNSA. The CDR3 DNA is TGTGCCAGCAGCTTAGCGGTCGGGGAGCTGTTTTTT. Translation: CASSLAVGELFF. The variable domain in full, with the rest retrieved from reference TRBV7-2 and TRBJ2-2, is GAGVSQSPSNKVTEKGKDVELRCDPISGHTALYWYRQSLGQGLEFLIYFQGNSAPDKSGLPSDRFSAERTGGSVSTLTIQRTQQEDSAVYLCASSLAVGELFFGEGSRLTVL.

The gene calls are TRBV25-1 and TRBJ2-1; 9 nucleotides match TRBD2. The CDR3 runs 16 residues. Per the germline V gene, CDR1 is MGHDK and CDR2 is SYGVNS. The V segment lost 11 bases and the J segment 7 bases; nucleotides outside the gene matches: 18. CDR3 nucleotides: TGTGCCGTCGACGTCGGAAAGACTAGCGGCGAGAATGAGCAGTTCTTC. Translation: CAVDVGKTSGENEQFF. Variable domain in full (rest from reference TRBV25-1 and TRBJ2-1): EADIYQTPRYLVIGTGKKITLECSQTMGHDKMYWYQQDPGMELHLIHYSYGVNSTEKGDLSSESTVSRIRTEHFPLTLESARPSHTSQYLCAVDVGKTSGENEQFFGPGTRLTVL.

The gene calls are TRBV11-1 and TRBJ1-1; D perhaps matches TRBD1 (5 bases). Trimming stripped 3 bases from V and 3 bases from J, with 11 bases between. This CDR3 contains 14 residues. The germline gives CDR1 SGHAT, CDR2 FQDESV (reference sequence). The CDR3 is CASSFRDVDTEAFF. The CDR3 nucleotides read TGTGCCAGCAGCTTCCGGGACGTTGACACTGAAGCTTTCTTT.

The chain has TRBV27 and TRBJ1-1; D is undetermined. Trimming removed 4 bases at V and 1 base at J, with 4 bases between. This CDR3 spans 12 amino acids. The germline gives CDR1 MNHEY, CDR2 SMNVEV (reference sequence). The CDR3, as DNA: TGTGCCAGCAGTTCAGGGAACACTGAAGCTTTCTTT. It specifies CASSSGNTEAFF.

The chain employs TRBV7-3 and TRBJ1-4; TRBD1 is a possible D gene (5 bases). The V gene lost 4 bases and the J gene lost 7 bases, with 19 bases spanning the gap. The CDR3 covers 16 residues. Germline V gene data show CDR1 as SGHTA and CDR2 as FQGTGA. In DNA form, the CDR3 reads TGTGCCAGCAGCTCAAACGGGGCCAGAGGTGGTGAAAAACTGTTTTTT. Translated: CASSSNGARGGEKLFF.

The chain has TRBV6-5 and TRBJ1-2; D unresolved. Germline V lookup: CDR1 MNHEY, CDR2 SVGAGI. V gave up 2 bases and J gave up 2 bases, with 6 bases separating them. CDR3 length: 13 amino acids. The CDR3 region is CASSYGGNYGYTF. CDR3 coding DNA: TGTGCCAGCAGTTACGGCGGGAACTATGGCTACACCTTC.

The chain carries TRBV4-1 and TRBJ1-5; D not resolved. CDR3 length equals 13 residues. CDR1 is MGHRA, CDR2 YSYEKL, per germline. V was cut by 0 bases and J by 10 bases, with 10 bases left in between. The CDR3 nucleotides read TGCGCCAGCAGCCAAGAGGGATTTTCACCCCAGCATTTT. It encodes CASSQEGFSPQHF.

This chain joins TRBV15 and TRBJ2-2; D gene uncertain. Trimming pared 1 base from V and 8 bases from J, leaving 5 bases between. The germline gives CDR1 LNHNV, CDR2 YYDKDF (reference sequence). The CDR3 length is 12 residues. CDR3 DNA: TGTGCCACCAGCAGAGTGGGAGGGGAGCTGTTTTTT. Protein product: CATSRVGGELFF.

The chain recombines TRBV27 with TRBJ2-3, with D perhaps assigned TRBD1 or TRBD2 (5 bases each). Trimming cost V 10 bases and J 4 bases, with 15 bases left between them. Looked up from germline, CDR1 is MNHEY and CDR2 is SMNVEV (reference sequence). The CDR3 is 13 amino acids. CDR3 in amino acids: CATGTGKADTQYF. In DNA form, the CDR3 reads TGTGCCACCGGGACGGGGAAGGCAGATACGCAGTATTTT.

The chain has TRBV7-3 and TRBJ1-1; a weak D match, TRBD1 (5 bases). The ends were cut back, 0 bases at V and 0 bases at J, with 11 bases in the middle. The CDR3 consists of 16 residues. Germline lookup yields CDR1 SGHTA and CDR2 FQGTGA. The CDR3 DNA follows: TGTGCCAGCAGCTTAACGGCAGGGTACCTGAACACTGAAGCTTTCTTT. Amino acids: CASSLTAGYLNTEAFF.

This clone was picked up one time. The rearrangement links TRBV30 to TRBJ1-1, with D maybe TRBD1 (5 bases). The CDR3 length is 20 residues. Trimming shortened V by 1 base and J by 0 bases, and 27 bases separated the two germline ends. Germline lookup yields CDR1 GTSNPN and CDR2 SVGIG (reference sequence). The CDR3, as DNA: TGTGCCTGGAGTGGGACCGGGGGGGATTATTCTCTCCTGCTGAACACTGAAGCTTTCTTT. This encodes CAWSGTGGDYSLLLNTEAFF.

This rearrangement joins TRBV7-9 to TRBJ1-2; maybe TRBD1 (5 bases). Trimming removed 4 bases from V and 4 bases from J, with 7 bases in between. CDR1 and CDR2 from the germline V gene are SEHNR and FQNEAQ (reference sequence). The CDR3 contains 12 residues. In DNA, the CDR3 is TGTGCCAGCAGCTCAACAGGCTATGGCTACACCTTC. This encodes CASSSTGYGYTF. Looking up the rest from reference TRBV7-9 and TRBJ1-2 gives the full variable domain: DTGVSQNPRHKITKRGQNVTFRCDPISEHNRLYWYRQTLGQGPEFLTYFQNEAQLEKSRLLSDRFSAERPKGSFSTLEIQRTEQGDSAMYLCASSSTGYGYTFGSGTRLTVV.

J is TRBJ1-2 and V is TRBV27; D may be TRBD1 (5 bases). Trimming took off 0 bases at V and 2 bases at J, with 13 bases between the two ends. CDR3 length: 16 residues. Germline lookup yields CDR1 MNHEY and CDR2 SMNVEV (reference sequence). CDR3 residues: CASSLSIGVRNYGYTF. The CDR3 DNA sequence: TGTGCCAGCAGTTTATCGATAGGGGTAAGGAACTATGGCTACACCTTC.

The chain employs TRBV4-1 and TRBJ2-1; 12 nucleotides match TRBD2. With 0 bases clipped from V and 4 bases from J, the junction kept 13 bases outside the gene matches. The CDR3 sequence is 20 residues long. Germline V lookup: CDR1 MGHRA, CDR2 YSYEKL. The CDR3 DNA follows: TGCGCCAGCAGCCAAGAACCGGCTAGCGGGGGGGCAGTAAGTTACAATGAGCAGTTCTTC. As protein: CASSQEPASGGAVSYNEQFF.

The V gene is TRBV28, the J gene TRBJ2-2, with D unresolved. There are 15 residues in the CDR3. Per germline, CDR1 MDHEN and CDR2 SYDVKM. Trimming took off 1 base at V and 3 bases at J, with 9 bases between the two ends. The CDR3 DNA reads as TGTGCCAGCAGTTTATTTCTGGAGTACACCGGGGAGCTGTTTTTT. Translated, it gives CASSLFLEYTGELFF.

The chain has TRBV2 and TRBJ2-2, with D perhaps assigned TRBD1 or TRBD2 (5 bases each). Trimming took off 7 bases at V and 2 bases at J, with 14 bases between the two ends. The CDR3 has 15 amino acids. Germline V gene sequence: CDR1 SNHLY, CDR2 FYNNEI. The CDR3 sequence: CASTSGTLNTGELFF. As DNA, the CDR3 is TGTGCCAGCACCTCCGGGACCCTAAACACCGGGGAGCTGTTTTTT. Full variable domain (remainder filled in from reference TRBV2 and TRBJ2-2): EPEVTQTPSHQVTQMGQEVILRCVPISNHLYFYWYRQILGQKVEFLVSFYNNEISEKSEIFDDQFSVERPDGSNFTLKIRSTKLEDSAMYFCASTSGTLNTGELFFGEGSRLTVL.

This clone appeared a few times. At one end, the junction sequence differs from germline, possibly due to a read error. This chain links TRBV6-4 with TRBJ2-1; D possibly uses TRBD1 or TRBD2 (7 bases each). This CDR3 is 15 amino acids long. The V gene's germline CDR1 is MRHNA and CDR2 SNTAGT. The CDR3 loop reads CASSDSGGDYNEQFF. The CDR3 bases are TGTGCCAGCAGCGACTCAGGGGGGGACTACAATGAGCAGTTCTTC.

This rearrangement joins TRBV5-4 to TRBJ2-7; 13 nucleotides match TRBD2. Losses at the gene ends were 5 bases for V and 0 bases for J; bases not matched to a gene: 2. CDR1 is SGHNT and CDR2 is YYREEE in the germline V gene (reference sequence). This CDR3 is 15 amino acids long. The CDR3 spells CASSRTSGSSYEQYF. CDR3 nucleotide sequence: TGTGCCAGCAGTCGGACTAGCGGGAGCTCCTACGAGCAGTACTTC.

This clone was detected only a few times. The chain has TRBV7-9 and TRBJ2-1; the match to TRBD2 covers 12 bases. V was pared by 5 bases and J by 1 base, with 3 bases of the junction left unmatched. The CDR3 totals 16 residues. Germline loops: CDR1 SEHNR, CDR2 FQNEAQ (reference sequence). CDR3 region: CASSAGLAGSYNEQFF. CDR3 DNA: TGTGCCAGCAGCGCCGGACTAGCGGGATCCTACAATGAGCAGTTCTTC.

In nucleotides, the CDR3 is TGTGCCAGCAGCGTGAACACCGGGGAGCTGTTTTTT. As protein: CASSVNTGELFF. The chain combines TRBV5-6 with TRBJ2-2; D uncertain. The V end lost 4 bases, the J end lost 1 base, and 2 bases lay between the germline ends. Looked up from germline, CDR1 is SGHDT and CDR2 is YYEEEE. The CDR3 extends over 12 amino acids.

The chain links TRBV7-6 to TRBJ1-1, with 8 bases lining up with TRBD1. J lost 7 bases, V lost 5 bases, and 9 bases had no gene match. Germline V gene sequence: CDR1 SGHVS, CDR2 FNYEAQ. The CDR3 is 14 residues long. The CDR3 reads CASSKDRAEGEAFF. CDR3 in DNA: TGTGCCAGCAGCAAGGACAGGGCGGAAGGTGAAGCTTTCTTT.

The V call is TRBV28, the J call TRBJ1-1; D is ambiguous. Germline CDR1 and CDR2: MDHEN and SYDVKM. With 1 base removed from V and 8 bases from J, the gap between germline ends came to 11 bases. The CDR3 extends over 13 amino acids. CDR3 DNA: TGTGCCAGCAGTTTATTAGGACGGGAAGAAGCTTTCTTT. It is translated as CASSLLGREEAFF.

This sequence joins TRBV27 and TRBJ2-1; a weak D match, TRBD2 (5 bases). Trimming pared 4 bases from V and 8 bases from J, leaving 12 bases between. Germline CDR1 and CDR2: MNHEY and SMNVEV (reference sequence). The CDR3 covers 13 residues. Here the CDR3 reads CASSWRAVDEQFF. The CDR3 bases are TGTGCCAGCAGTTGGCGGGCGGTAGATGAGCAGTTCTTC.

This chain connects TRBV27 to TRBJ2-2; no reliable D call. Trimming pared 2 bases from V and 4 bases from J, leaving 8 bases between. CDR1 and CDR2 from the germline V gene are MNHEY and SMNVEV (reference sequence). CDR3 length equals 14 residues. As DNA, the CDR3 is TGTGCCAGCAGTTTACGGGCAGCCACCGGGGAGCTGTTTTTT. It is translated as CASSLRAATGELFF.

V gene TRBV28 combines with J gene TRBJ2-2; D not certain. Trimming took off 7 bases at V and 6 bases at J, with 15 bases between the two ends. Germline assignment: CDR1 MDHEN and CDR2 SYDVKM. This CDR3 comprises 14 residues. For the CDR3, the DNA is TGTGCCAGCAAGGTTGGGTTAGTGGCCGGGGAGCTGTTTTTT. Amino acid sequence: CASKVGLVAGELFF.

This chain uses TRBV19 with TRBJ2-1; 8 nucleotides align to TRBD2. CDR3 length: 14 residues. Germline-derived CDR1 and CDR2 are LNHDA and SQIVND (reference sequence). With V trimmed by 7 bases and J by 5 bases, 7 bases remained unmatched. CDR3 sequence reads: CASTFSGAHNEQFF. CDR3 DNA sequence: TGTGCCAGTACCTTTAGCGGGGCCCACAATGAGCAGTTCTTC.

This clone appeared once. The rearrangement uses TRBV7-3 and TRBJ2-1; 8 bases are shared with TRBD2. The CDR3 is 15 amino acids. V shed 3 bases, J shed 4 bases, and the junction held 5 bases outside the gene matches. CDR1 SGHTA and CDR2 FQGTGA come from the germline V gene. CDR3 nucleotides: TGTGCCAGCAGCTTTGCGGGGGGTCCTTACAATGAGCAGTTCTTC. It codes for CASSFAGGPYNEQFF.

The chain carries TRBV4-3 and TRBJ1-1; 8 bases align to TRBD1. After removal of 0 bases from V and 1 base from J, the junction contained 7 bases not matched to a gene. Germline V gene data show CDR1 as LGHNA and CDR2 as YSLEER. The length of the CDR3 is 17 residues. CDR3 sequence: CASSQDASGQGNTEAFF. The CDR3 nucleotides are TGCGCCAGCAGCCAAGATGCCTCCGGACAGGGGAACACTGAAGCTTTCTTT.

The V and J genes are TRBV9 and TRBJ1-2; TRBD1 matches 10 bases. The germline V gene encodes CDR1 SGDLS and CDR2 YYNGEE. This CDR3 spans 15 amino acids. V was clipped by 3 bases and J by 6 bases; unmatched bases: 8. CDR3 protein: CASSGPGQGTDGYTF. The CDR3 coding sequence is TGTGCCAGCAGCGGACCGGGACAGGGGACCGATGGCTACACCTTC.